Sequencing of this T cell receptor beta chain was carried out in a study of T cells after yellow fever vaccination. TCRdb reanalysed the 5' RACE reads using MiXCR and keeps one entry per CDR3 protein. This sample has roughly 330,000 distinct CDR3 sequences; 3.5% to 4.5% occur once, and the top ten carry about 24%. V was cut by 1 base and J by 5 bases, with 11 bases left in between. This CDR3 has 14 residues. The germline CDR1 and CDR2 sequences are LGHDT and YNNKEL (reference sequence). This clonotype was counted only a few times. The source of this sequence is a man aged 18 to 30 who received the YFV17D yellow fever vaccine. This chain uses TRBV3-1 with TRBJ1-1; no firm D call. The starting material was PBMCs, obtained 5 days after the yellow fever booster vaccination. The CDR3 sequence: CASSQARAKTEAFF. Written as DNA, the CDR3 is TGTGCCAGCAGCCAAGCCCGGGCCAAAACTGAAGCTTTCTTT.